These 4 T cell receptor beta chains came from one sample sequenced in a study of human T cells and chemical hapten exposure. Specified time point: pre-sensitization, week 0. The sample's treatment: therapeutic diphenylcyclopropenone sensitization with weekly scalp DPC. TCRdb re-analysed the RACE reads in MiXCR, keeping a single row per CDR3 protein. The sample carries 300,000 to 450,000 distinct CDR3 sequences, 4% to 6% recorded once. The starting material was whole blood, obtained in connection with sensitization to the hapten diphenylcyclopropenone (DPC). These receptors were obtained from a woman aged 45-59 years with alopecia areata. Some clones in this sample may be carry-over from other donors' samples.

This clonotype has at least ten counts. The chain links TRBV7-8 to TRBJ2-1; D remains unclear. CDR1 is SGHVS and CDR2 is FQNEAQ in the germline V gene. V lost 5 bases, J lost 7 bases, and 15 bases lay in between. The CDR3 totals 14 residues. CDR3 in amino acids: CASSPHEQTNEQFF. The CDR3 nucleotides read TGTGCCAGCAGCCCGCATGAGCAGACTAATGAGCAGTTCTTC.

This clonotype came up a few times. A much larger clone lies a single base off, so this may be a read error. The chain couples TRBV5-1 to TRBJ2-3, with TRBD1 identical over 8 bases. The CDR3 loop spans 14 amino acids. Germline V gives CDR1 SGHRS, CDR2 YFSETQ. J lost 2 bases, V lost 3 bases, and 2 bases had no gene match. The DNA of the CDR3 is TGCGCCAGCAGCTGGGGACAGGACACAGATACGCAGTATTTT. It is translated as CASSWGQDTDTQYF.

V gene TRBV7-2 combines with J gene TRBJ1-2, with D possibly TRBD1 on 6 matching bases. There are 15 residues in the CDR3. V lost 4 bases and J lost 5, with 17 bases in between. Germline CDR1 and CDR2: SGHTA and FQGNSA. Written as DNA, the CDR3 is TGTGCCAGCAGCTCAGGGGTTTGGGACATTTATGGCTACACCTTC. It yields the protein CASSSGVWDIYGYTF.

This clonotype was seen a few times. The chain links TRBV21-1 to TRBJ1-1. TRBV21-1 is assigned pseudogene status. This CDR3 contains 18 residues. As DNA, the CDR3 is TGTGCCAGCAGCAAACCGACGGTGCCGCTATCGGGGGGGACTGAAGCTTTCTTT. Encoded protein: CASSKPTVPLSGGTEAFF.